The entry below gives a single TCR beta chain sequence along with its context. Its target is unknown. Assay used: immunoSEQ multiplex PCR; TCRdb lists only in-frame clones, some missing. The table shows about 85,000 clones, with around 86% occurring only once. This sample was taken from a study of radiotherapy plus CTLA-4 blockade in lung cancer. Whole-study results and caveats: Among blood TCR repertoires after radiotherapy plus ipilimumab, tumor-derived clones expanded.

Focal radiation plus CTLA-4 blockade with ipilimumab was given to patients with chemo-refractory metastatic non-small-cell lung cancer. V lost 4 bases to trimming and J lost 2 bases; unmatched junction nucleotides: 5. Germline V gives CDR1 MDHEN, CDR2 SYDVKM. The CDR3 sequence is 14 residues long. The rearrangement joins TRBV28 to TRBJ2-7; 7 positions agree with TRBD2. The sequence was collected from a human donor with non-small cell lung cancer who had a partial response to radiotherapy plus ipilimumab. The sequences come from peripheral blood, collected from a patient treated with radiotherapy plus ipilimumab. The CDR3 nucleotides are TGTGCCAGCAGTTCCCAGCGGGACCCCTACGAGCAGTACGTC. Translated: CASSSQRDPYEQYV.